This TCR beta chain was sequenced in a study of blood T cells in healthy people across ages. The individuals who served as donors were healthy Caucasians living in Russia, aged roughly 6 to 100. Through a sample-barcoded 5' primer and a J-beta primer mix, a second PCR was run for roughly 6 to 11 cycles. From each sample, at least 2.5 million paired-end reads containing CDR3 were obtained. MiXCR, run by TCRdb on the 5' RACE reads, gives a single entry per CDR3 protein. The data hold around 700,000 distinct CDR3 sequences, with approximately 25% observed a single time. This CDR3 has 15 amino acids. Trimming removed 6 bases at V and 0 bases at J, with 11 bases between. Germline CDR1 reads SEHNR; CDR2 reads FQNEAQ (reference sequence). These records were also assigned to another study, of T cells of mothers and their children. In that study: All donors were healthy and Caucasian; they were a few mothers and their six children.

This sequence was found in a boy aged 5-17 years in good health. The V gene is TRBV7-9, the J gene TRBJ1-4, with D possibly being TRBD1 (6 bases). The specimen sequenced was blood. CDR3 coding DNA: TGTGCCAGCAGATCAGGACAGACAACTAATGAAAAACTGTTTTTT. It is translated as CASRSGQTTNEKLFF.